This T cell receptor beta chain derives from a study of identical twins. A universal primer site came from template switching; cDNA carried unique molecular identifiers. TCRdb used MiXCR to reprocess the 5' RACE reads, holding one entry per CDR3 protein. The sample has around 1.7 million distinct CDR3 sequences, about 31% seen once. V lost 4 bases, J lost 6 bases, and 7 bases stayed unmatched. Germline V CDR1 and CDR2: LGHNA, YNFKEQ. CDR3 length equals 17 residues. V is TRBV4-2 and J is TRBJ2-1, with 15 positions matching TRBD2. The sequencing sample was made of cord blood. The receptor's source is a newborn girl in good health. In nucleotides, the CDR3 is TGTGCCAGCAGCCTTTTGGGGACTAGCGGGGGGACCAATGAGCAGTTCTTC. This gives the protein CASSLLGTSGGTNEQFF.